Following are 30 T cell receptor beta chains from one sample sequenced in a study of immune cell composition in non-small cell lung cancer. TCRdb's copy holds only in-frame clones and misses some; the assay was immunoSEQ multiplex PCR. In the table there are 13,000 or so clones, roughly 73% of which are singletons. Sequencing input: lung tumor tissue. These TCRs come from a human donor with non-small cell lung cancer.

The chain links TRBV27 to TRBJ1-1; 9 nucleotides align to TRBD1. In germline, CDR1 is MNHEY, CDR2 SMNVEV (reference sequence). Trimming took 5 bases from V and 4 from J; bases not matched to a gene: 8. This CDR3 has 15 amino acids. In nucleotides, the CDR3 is TGTGCCAGCAGTCTCGGGGGACAGGGTCGCACTGAAGCTTTCTTT. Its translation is CASSLGGQGRTEAFF.

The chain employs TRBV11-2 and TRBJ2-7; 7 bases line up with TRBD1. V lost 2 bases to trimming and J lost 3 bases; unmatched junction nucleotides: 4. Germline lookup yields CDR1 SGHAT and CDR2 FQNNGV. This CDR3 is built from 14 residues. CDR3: CASSLRSGGYEQYF. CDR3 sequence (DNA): TGTGCCAGCAGCTTACGGTCAGGGGGCTACGAGCAGTACTTC.

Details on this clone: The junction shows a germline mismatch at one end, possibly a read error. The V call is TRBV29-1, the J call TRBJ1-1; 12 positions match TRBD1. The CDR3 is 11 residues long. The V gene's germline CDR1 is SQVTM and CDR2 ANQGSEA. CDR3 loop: CSVETGTGGLF. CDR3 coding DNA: TGCAGCGTTGAAACCGGGACAGGGGGCCTCTTT.

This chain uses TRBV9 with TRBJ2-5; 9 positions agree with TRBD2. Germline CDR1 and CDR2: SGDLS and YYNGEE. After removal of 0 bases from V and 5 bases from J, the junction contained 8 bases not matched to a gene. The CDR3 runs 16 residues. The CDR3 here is CASSVAAGGPFETQYF. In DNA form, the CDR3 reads TGTGCCAGCAGCGTAGCGGCGGGGGGGCCCTTTGAGACCCAGTACTTC.

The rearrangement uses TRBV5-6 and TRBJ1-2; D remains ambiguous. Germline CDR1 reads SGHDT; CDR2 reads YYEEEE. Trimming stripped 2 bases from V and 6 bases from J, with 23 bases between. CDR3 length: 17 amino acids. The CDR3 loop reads CASSFRAGRRVLDGYTF. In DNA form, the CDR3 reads TGTGCCAGCAGCTTTCGAGCCGGCCGACGTGTCCTAGATGGCTACACCTTC.

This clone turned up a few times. CDR3 loop: CASSLGQAGQPQHF. In DNA form, the CDR3 reads TGTGCCAGCAGTCTAGGACAGGCAGGGCAGCCCCAGCATTTT. This rearrangement joins TRBV28 to TRBJ1-5; 7 bases match TRBD1. V was pared by 5 bases and J by 7 bases, with 8 bases of the junction left unmatched. The CDR3 runs to 14 residues. Germline CDR1 and CDR2: MDHEN and SYDVKM.

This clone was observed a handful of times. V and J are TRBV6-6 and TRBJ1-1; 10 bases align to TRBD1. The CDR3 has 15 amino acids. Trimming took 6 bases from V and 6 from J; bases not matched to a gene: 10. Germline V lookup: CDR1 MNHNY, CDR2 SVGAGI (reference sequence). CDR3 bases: TGTGCCAGCAGCCCCAGACAGGGGGCATACCCTGAAGCTTTCTTT. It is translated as CASSPRQGAYPEAFF.

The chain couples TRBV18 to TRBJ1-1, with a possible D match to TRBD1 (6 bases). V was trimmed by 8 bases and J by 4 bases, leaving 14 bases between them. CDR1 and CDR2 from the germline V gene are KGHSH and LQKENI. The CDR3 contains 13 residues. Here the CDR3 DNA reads TGTGCCAGCCTGGGGGGGCGCCTCACTGAAGCTTTCTTT. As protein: CASLGGRLTEAFF.

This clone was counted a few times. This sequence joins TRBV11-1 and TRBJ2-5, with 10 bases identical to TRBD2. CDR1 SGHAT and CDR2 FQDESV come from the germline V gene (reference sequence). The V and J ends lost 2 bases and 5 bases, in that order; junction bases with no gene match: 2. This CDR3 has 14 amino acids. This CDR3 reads CASSLLAGDETQYF. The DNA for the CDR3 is TGTGCCAGCAGCTTACTAGCGGGAGATGAGACCCAGTACTTC.

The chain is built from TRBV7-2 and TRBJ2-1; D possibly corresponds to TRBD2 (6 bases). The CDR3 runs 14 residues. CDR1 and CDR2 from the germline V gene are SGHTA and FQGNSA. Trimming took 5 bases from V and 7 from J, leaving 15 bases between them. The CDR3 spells CASSQGGVGNEQFF. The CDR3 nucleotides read TGTGCCAGCAGCCAGGGCGGGGTAGGAAATGAGCAGTTCTTC.

The CDR3 DNA reads as TGTGCCAGCAGTTCCCGGAGGGGTGGTCCCTACGAGCAGTACTTC. The encoded protein is CASSSRRGGPYEQYF. The chain employs TRBV27 and TRBJ2-7; the D gene is possibly TRBD2 (6 bases). The CDR3 runs to 15 residues. V was cut by 4 bases and J by 2 bases, with 15 bases left in between. Looked up from germline, CDR1 is MNHEY and CDR2 is SMNVEV (reference sequence).

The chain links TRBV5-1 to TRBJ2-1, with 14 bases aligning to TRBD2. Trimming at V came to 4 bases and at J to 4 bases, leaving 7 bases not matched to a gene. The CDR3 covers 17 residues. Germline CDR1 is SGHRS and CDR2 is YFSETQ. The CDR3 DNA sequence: TGCGCCAGCAGCCACGGGACTAGCGGGGGACCATACAATGAGCAGTTCTTC. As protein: CASSHGTSGGPYNEQFF.

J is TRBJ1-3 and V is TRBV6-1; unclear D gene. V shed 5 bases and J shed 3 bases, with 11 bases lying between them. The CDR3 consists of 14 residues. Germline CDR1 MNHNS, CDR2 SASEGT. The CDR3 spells CASSNKQIGNTIYF. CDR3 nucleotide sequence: TGTGCCAGCAGTAACAAACAGATTGGAAACACCATATATTTT.

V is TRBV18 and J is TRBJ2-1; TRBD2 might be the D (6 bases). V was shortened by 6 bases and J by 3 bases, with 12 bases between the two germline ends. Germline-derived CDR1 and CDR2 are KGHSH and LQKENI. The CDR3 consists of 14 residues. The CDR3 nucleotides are TGTGCCAGCTCCCCGGGGGACTTCTACAATGAGCAGTTCTTC. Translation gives CASSPGDFYNEQFF.

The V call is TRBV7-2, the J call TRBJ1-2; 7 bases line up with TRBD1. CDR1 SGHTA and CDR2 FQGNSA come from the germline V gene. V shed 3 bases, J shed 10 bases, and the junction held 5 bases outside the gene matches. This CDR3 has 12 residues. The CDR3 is CASSFPGTVYTF. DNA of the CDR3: TGTGCCAGCAGCTTCCCCGGGACAGTCTACACCTTC.

The CDR3 protein is CASRTGGADYGYTF. Here the CDR3 DNA reads TGTGCCAGCAGGACAGGGGGCGCTGACTATGGCTACACCTTC. The chain combines TRBV6-1 with TRBJ1-2, with 10 bases fitting TRBD1. CDR3 length: 14 residues. In germline, CDR1 is MNHNS, CDR2 SASEGT. The V gene end was trimmed by 6 bases and the J gene end by 3 bases; junction bases not matched to a gene: 4.

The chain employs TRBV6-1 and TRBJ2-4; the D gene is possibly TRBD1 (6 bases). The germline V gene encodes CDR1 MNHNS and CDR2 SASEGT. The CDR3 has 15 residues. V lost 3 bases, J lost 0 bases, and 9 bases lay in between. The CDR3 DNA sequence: TGTGCCAGCAGTGACAGGGGACAAGCCAAAAACATTCAGTACTTC. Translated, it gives CASSDRGQAKNIQYF.

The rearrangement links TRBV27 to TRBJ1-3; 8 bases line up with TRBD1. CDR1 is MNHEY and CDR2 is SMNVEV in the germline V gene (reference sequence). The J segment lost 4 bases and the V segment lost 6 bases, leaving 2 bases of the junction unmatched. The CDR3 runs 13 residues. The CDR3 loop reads CASRQGGGNTIYF. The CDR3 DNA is TGTGCCAGCAGACAGGGGGGCGGAAACACCATATATTTT.

CDR3: CASSLSPGGSDTQYF. DNA of the CDR3: TGTGCCAGCAGCTTATCGCCAGGGGGATCAGATACGCAGTATTTT. The V call is TRBV5-4, the J call TRBJ2-3, with TRBD1 matching over 7 bases. Germline values: CDR1 SGHNT, CDR2 YYREEE (reference sequence). J gave up 4 bases and V 2 bases, and 7 bases lay outside the gene matches. The CDR3 is 15 residues long.

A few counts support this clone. CDR3 sequence (DNA): TGTGCCAGCAGGCCCGGGACATCCTATGGCTACACCTTC. Translated: CASRPGTSYGYTF. This chain links TRBV2 with TRBJ1-2, with a possible D match to TRBD1 (6 bases). The CDR3 has 13 amino acids. V lost 6 bases, J lost 4 bases, and 12 bases lay in between. Per germline, CDR1 SNHLY and CDR2 FYNNEI.

CDR3 coding DNA: TGTGCCAGTAGAGGACTAGCGGGAGGTAACTACAATGAGCAGTTCTTC. This translates into CASRGLAGGNYNEQFF. J is TRBJ2-1 and V is TRBV19; TRBD2 matches 14 bases. Per germline, CDR1 LNHDA and CDR2 SQIVND (reference sequence). The CDR3 length is 16 residues. Trimming took 6 bases from V and 3 from J; bases not matched to a gene: 4.

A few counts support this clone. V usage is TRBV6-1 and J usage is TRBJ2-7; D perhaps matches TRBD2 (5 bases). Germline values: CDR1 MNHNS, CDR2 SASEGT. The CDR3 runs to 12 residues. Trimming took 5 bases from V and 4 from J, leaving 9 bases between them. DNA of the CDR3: TGTGCCAGCAGTCGGGGTGGGTACGAGCAGTACTTC. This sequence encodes CASSRGGYEQYF.

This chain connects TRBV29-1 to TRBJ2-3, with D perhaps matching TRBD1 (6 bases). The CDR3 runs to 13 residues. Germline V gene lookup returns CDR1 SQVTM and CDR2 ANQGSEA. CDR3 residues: CGGRGASTDTQYF. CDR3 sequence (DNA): TGCGGGGGCAGGGGAGCCTCCACAGATACGCAGTATTTT.

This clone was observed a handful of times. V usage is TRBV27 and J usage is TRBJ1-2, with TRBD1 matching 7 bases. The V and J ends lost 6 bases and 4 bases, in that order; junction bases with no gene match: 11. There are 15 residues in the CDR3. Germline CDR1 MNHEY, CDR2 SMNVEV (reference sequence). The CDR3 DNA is TGTGCCAGCAGCATAATAAGGGACAGCTTCTATGGCTACACCTTC. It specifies CASSIIRDSFYGYTF.

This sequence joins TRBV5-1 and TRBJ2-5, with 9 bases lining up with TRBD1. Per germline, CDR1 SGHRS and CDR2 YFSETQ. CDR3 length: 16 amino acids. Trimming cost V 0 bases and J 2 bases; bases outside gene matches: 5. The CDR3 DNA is TGCGCCAGCAGCTTGGGACAGGGGGTGGGTCAAGAGACCCAGTACTTC. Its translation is CASSLGQGVGQETQYF.

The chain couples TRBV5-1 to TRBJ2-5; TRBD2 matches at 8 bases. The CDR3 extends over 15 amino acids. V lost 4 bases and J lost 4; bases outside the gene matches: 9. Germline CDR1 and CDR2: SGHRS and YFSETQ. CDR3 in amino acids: CASSPRAGEGETQYF. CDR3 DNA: TGCGCCAGCAGCCCACGAGCGGGAGAAGGAGAGACCCAGTACTTC.

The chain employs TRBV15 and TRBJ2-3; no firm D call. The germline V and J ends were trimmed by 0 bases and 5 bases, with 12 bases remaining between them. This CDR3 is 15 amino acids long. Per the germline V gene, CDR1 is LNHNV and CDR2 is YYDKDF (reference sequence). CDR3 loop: CATSRDPIPKDTQYF. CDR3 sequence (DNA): TGTGCCACCAGCAGAGATCCCATTCCCAAAGATACGCAGTATTTT. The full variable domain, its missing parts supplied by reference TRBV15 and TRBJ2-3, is DAMVIQNPRYQVTQFGKPVTLSCSQTLNHNVMYWYQQKSSQAPKLLFHYYDKDFNNEADTPDNFQSRRPNTSFCFLDIRSPGLGDTAMYLCATSRDPIPKDTQYFGPGTRLTVL.

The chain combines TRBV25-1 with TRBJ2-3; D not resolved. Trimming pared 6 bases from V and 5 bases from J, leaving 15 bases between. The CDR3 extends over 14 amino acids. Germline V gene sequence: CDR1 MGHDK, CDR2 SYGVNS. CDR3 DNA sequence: TGTGCCAGCAGCCTTGCAGTCGTTGGAGATACGCAGTATTTT. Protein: CASSLAVVGDTQYF.

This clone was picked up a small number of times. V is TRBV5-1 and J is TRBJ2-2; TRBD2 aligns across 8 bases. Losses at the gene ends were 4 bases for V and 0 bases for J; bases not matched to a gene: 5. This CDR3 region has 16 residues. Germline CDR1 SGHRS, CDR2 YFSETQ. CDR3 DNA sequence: TGCGCCAGCAGCGGACTAGCAATCGCGAACACCGGGGAGCTGTTTTTT. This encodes CASSGLAIANTGELFF.

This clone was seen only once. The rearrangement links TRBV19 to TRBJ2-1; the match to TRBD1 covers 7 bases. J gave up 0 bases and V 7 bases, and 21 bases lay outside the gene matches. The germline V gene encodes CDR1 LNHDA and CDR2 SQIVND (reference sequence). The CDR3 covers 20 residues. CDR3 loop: CASMGENRGRWTNSYNEQFF. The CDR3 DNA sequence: TGTGCCAGTATGGGGGAAAACAGGGGCCGATGGACCAACTCCTACAATGAGCAGTTCTTC. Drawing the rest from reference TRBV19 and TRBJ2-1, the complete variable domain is DGGITQSPKYLFRKEGQNVTLSCEQNLNHDAMYWYRQDPGQGLRLIYYSQIVNDFQKGDIAEGYSVSREKKESFPLTVTSAQKNPTAFYLCASMGENRGRWTNSYNEQFFGPGTRLTVL.